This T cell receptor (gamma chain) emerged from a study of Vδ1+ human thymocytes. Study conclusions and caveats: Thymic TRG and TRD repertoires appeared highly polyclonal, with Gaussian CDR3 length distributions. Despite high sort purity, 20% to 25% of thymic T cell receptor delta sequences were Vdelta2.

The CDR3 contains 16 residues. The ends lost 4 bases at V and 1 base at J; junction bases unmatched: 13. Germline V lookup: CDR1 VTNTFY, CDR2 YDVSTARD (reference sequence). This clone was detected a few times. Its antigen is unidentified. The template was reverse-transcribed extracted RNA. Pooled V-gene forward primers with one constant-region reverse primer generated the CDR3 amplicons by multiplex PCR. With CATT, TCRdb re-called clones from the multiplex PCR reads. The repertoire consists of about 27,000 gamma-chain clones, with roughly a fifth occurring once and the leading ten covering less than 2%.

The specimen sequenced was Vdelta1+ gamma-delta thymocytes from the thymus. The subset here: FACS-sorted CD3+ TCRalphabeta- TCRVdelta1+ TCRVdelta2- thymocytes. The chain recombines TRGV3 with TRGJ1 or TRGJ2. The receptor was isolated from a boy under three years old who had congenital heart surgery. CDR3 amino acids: CATWELKRDNYYKKLF. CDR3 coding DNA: TGTGCCACCTGGGAATTGAAACGGGATAATTATTATAAGAAACTCTTT.